The present T cell receptor (beta chain) was sequenced within a study of blood T cell repertoires in COVID-19. In the study overall: From the United States, Italy and Spain came samples of acute and convalescent COVID-19.

In the authors' workflow: For nucleated cells, counts were estimated from reference gene primer amplification. Profiling relied on immunoSEQ multiplex PCR, and the TCRdb table lists in-frame clones only, not all of them. The DNA gave D and trimming, while V, J and clone size come from that table. The sample has fewer than 85,000 clones, about three quarters seen once. The CDR3 length is 13 residues. CDR1 is SGHNT and CDR2 is YENEEA in the germline V gene. V trimming: 2 bases; J trimming: 4 bases; junction bases outside the gene matches: 0. This clone was counted once. The V gene is TRBV11-3, the J gene TRBJ2-3, with 7 positions matching TRBD1. The clonotype comes from a woman of 80 years or more with active or convalescent COVID-19. Sequenced material: peripheral blood. The CDR3 is CASSLQGADTQYF. In nucleotides, the CDR3 is TGTGCCAGCAGCTTACAGGGGGCAGATACGCAGTATTTT.